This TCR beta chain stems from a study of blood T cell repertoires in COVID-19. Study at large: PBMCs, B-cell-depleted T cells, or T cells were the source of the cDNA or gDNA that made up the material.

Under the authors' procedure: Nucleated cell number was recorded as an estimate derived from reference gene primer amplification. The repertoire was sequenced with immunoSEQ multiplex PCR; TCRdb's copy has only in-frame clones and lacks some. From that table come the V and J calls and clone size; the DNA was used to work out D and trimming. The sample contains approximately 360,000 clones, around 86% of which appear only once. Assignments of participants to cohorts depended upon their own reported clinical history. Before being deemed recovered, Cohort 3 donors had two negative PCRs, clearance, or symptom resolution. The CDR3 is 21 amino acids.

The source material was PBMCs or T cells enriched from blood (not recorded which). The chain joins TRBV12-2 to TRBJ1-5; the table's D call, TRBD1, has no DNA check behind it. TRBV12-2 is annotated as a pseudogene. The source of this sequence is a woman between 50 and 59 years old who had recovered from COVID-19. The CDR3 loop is CASRLGGTVTLPPYSNQPQHF. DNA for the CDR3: TGTGCAAGTCGCTTAGGGGGGACAGTTACTTTACCCCCATATAGCAATCAGCCCCAGCATTTT.